The clone carrying this TCR beta chain was recorded at least ten times. The target antigen is unknown. The record originates from a study of T cells in Graves' hyperthyroidism and ophthalmopathy. Findings and caveats of the study: Ophthalmopathy could be told apart from stable hyperthyroidism with a 13 V-J model.

Trimming pared 4 bases from V and 0 bases from J, leaving 22 bases between. This CDR3 is 20 amino acids long. Germline V gene sequence: CDR1 LGHNA, CDR2 YNFKEQ. The source material, RNA transcripts, was used to amplify TCR beta CDR3 regions. The primer set for the first-round RT-PCR of the TCR CDR3 was HTBI. MiXCR was run by TCRdb on the multiplex PCR reads, yielding one entry per CDR3 protein. Here the sample spans 270,000 or so distinct CDR3 sequences, 25% being singletons. The sequencing input was blood. The chain joins TRBV4-2 to TRBJ2-6; D is unclear. This TCR came from a man between 40 and 49 years old with Graves' hyperthyroidism that later progressed to Graves' ophthalmopathy. The CDR3 reads CASSPPPSEMTSSGANVLTF. CDR3 nucleotides: TGTGCCAGCAGCCCCCCGCCGTCCGAAATGACTTCCTCTGGGGCCAACGTCCTGACTTTC.